This T cell receptor (beta chain) was documented in a study of T-cell reconstitution after alpha-beta-depleted transplantation in children. Comments on this clonotype: The target antigen is unknown.

CDR3 size: 12 residues. The ends were cut back, 2 bases at V and 10 bases at J, with 9 bases in the middle. In germline, CDR1 is SGHTA, CDR2 FQGNSA. Findings of the study overall: A year had passed since transplant, and T-cell counts and diversity by then came mostly from newly produced T cells.

TCRbeta library preparation incorporated unique molecular identifiers. TCRdb called the PCR reads again in MiXCR, with one record for every CDR3 protein. Of hundreds of thousands of distinct CDR3 sequences in the sample, around 13% are singletons; the top ten hold 0.75% to 0.85%. The J gene is TRBJ2-1, the V gene TRBV7-2; the D is unclear. This TCR was recovered from a girl aged 2 to 9 with congenital amegakaryocytic thrombocytopenia, due to receive a stem cell transplant. The sample in question was PBMCs, obtained before TCRalphabeta/CD19-depleted stem cell transplant. CDR3 DNA: TGTGCCAGCAGCTTAAGGCGAAGAGAGCAGTTCTTC. Translated, it gives CASSLRRREQFF.